This T cell receptor beta chain was identified in a study of beta chain features in type 1 diabetes. Findings and limits, study-wide: Shorter TCRB CDR3s, moderately but significantly so, marked every one of the four CD4+ subsets in Type 1 diabetes patients.

This clone has just a few counts. Antigen unknown. Germline lookup yields CDR1 SGHTA and CDR2 FQGNSA. The CDR3 has 14 residues. V was clipped by 5 bases and J by 4 bases, with 13 bases between them. Expressed TCRB transcripts were sequenced because the isolated RNA had all been reverse transcribed beforehand. Assay: immunoSEQ multiplex PCR; the TCRdb copy retains only in-frame clones and omits some. This table has around 260,000 clones, around 21% appearing once. The V gene is TRBV7-2, the J gene TRBJ2-3; D perhaps matches TRBD2 (6 bases). The TCR was taken from a woman aged 40 to 49 with type 1 diabetes. Sequenced: naive CD4+ T cells from blood. The DNA for the CDR3 is TGTGCCAGCAGCCCTCGGACGGGAGCAGATACGCAGTATTTT. Translation: CASSPRTGADTQYF.